Listed below are T cell receptor beta chains from one sample, sequenced in a study of blood T cell repertoires in COVID-19. The data were produced by immunoSEQ multiplex PCR, yet TCRdb's version contains in-frame clones alone and is incomplete. The sample has a few hundred thousand clones, 75% to 90% seen once. Sequencing was carried out using PBMCs or T cells enriched from blood (not recorded which). These TCRs come from a woman aged 45 to 65 who had recovered from COVID-19. CDR3s include the opening cysteine and the closing phenylalanine or tryptophan. A D gene is named only where the DNA matches it firmly. Some rows mark clone size as missing; the rest say once, few, many or name a class of expanded clone.

v_gene	d_gene	abundance	j_gene	CDR3nt	CDR3aa
TRBV6-5	TRBD1	NA	TRBJ1-2	TGTGCCAGCAGTCTGGACAGGGTTAGTAACTATGGCTACACCTTC	CASSLDRVSNYGYTF
TRBV4-2	TRBD2	NA	TRBJ2-3	TGTGCCAGCAGTCGCGAGGGGGCGGGAGGGCCGAACACAGATACGCAGTATTTT	CASSREGAGGPNTDTQYF
TRBV19	NA	few	TRBJ1-5	TGTGCCAGTAGTATAGAGAATTTGTCAGGATCGAATCAGCCCCAGCATTTT	CASSIENLSGSNQPQHF
TRBV24-1	TRBD2	NA	TRBJ2-1	TGTGCCACCAGTGATCCGGGACTAGTCTACAATGAGCAGTTCTTC	CATSDPGLVYNEQFF
TRBV28	TRBD1	few	TRBJ2-2	TGTGCCAGCAGTCCCGGGACAGCCACCGGGGAGCTGTTTTTT	CASSPGTATGELFF
TRBV28	TRBD1	NA	TRBJ1-2	TGTGCCAGCAGTTGGACAGGGGCATATGGCTACACCTTC	CASSWTGAYGYTF
TRBV3-1/TRBV3-2	TRBD2	NA	TRBJ2-5	TGTGCCAGCAGCCAAGATTTTCCGGGACTAGCGGGGGGAGGAGAGACCCAGTACTTC	CASSQDFPGLAGGGETQYF
TRBV6-2/TRBV6-3	NA	NA	TRBJ2-5	TGTGCCAGCAGTCCGGGGGAGACCCAGTACTTC	CASSPGETQYF
TRBV11-3	TRBD2	NA	TRBJ2-5	TGTGCCAGCAGCTTAGCTAGCGGGGGAGGCTTGGAGACCCAGTACTTC	CASSLASGGGLETQYF
TRBV7-8	TRBD1	NA	TRBJ1-6	TGTGCCAGCAGCTCTCCTAGGGGACAGGGAAATTCACCCCTCCACTTT	CASSSPRGQGNSPLHF
TRBV18	NA	NA	TRBJ2-2	TGTGCCAGCTCCTTTGGGCGCGCCGGGGAGCTGTTTTTT	CASSFGRAGELFF
TRBV15	NA	NA	TRBJ1-3	TGTGCCACCAGCAGAGATCCCACAGGGCTCGGAAACACCATATATTTT	CATSRDPTGLGNTIYF